This T cell receptor (beta chain) derives from a study of shared clonotypes between healthy human individuals. Study observations and caveats: The authors expected sequencing depth to affect clonotype sharing among donors.

The protocol was immunoSEQ multiplex PCR, while the TCRdb copy is restricted to in-frame clones and leaves out a portion. The sample contains approximately 2.1 million clones, 85% to 95% of which appear only once. About this clone itself: The antigen is undetermined.

V trimming: 5 bases; J trimming: 8 bases; junction bases outside the gene matches: 9. The CDR3 is made up of 14 amino acids. The germline V gene encodes CDR1 LNHDA and CDR2 SQIVND (reference sequence). Material: naive CD4+ T cells from PBMCs. The subset was: CD45RA+ positively selected. The chain links TRBV19 to TRBJ2-1, with TRBD1 identical over 7 bases. The sequence derives from a man between 18 and 35 years old in good health. Some clones in this sample may be carry-over from other donors' samples. The CDR3 DNA is TGTGCCAGTAGTGAGGGGGCCGGTAACTATGAGCAGTTCTTC. It specifies CASSEGAGNYEQFF.